This TCR beta chain derives from a study of T cell responses to AZD1222 COVID-19 vaccine. TCRdb keeps only in-frame clones here, not all; method: immunoSEQ multiplex PCR. The sample holds 95,000 to 150,000 clones, roughly nine tenths seen once. This material consisted of peripheral blood, taken on day 0 of AZD1222 vaccination. This receptor was taken from an adult in good health.

The CDR3: CASSESGAGETQYF. The CDR3 DNA sequence: TGCGCCAGCAGTGAGTCGGGGGCCGGGGAGACCCAGTACTTC. The chain is built from TRBV10-2 and TRBJ2-5; possibly TRBD1 for D (6 bases). V dropped 0 bases and J dropped 5 bases, with 10 bases sitting between them. Germline loops: CDR1 WSHSY, CDR2 SAAADI. The CDR3 sequence is 14 residues long.